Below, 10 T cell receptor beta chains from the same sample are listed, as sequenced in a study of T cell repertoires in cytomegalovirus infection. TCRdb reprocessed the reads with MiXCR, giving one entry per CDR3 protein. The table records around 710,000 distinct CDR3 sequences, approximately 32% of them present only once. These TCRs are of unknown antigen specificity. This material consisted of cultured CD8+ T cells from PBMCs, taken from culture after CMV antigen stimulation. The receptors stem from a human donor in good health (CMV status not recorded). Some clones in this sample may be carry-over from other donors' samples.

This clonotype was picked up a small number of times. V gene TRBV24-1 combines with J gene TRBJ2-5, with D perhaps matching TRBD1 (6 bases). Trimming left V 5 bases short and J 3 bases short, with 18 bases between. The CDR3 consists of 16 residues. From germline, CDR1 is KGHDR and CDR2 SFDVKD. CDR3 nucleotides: TGTGCCACCAGTGGGGGGCGTTTTACACTAAAAGAGACCCAGTACTTC. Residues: CATSGGRFTLKETQYF.

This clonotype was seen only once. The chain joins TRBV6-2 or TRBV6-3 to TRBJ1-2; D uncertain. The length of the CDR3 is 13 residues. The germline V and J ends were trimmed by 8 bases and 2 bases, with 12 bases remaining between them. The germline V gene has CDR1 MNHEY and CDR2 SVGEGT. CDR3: CASSGLRNYGYTF. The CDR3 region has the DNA TGTGCCAGCTCCGGACTCAGAAACTATGGCTACACCTTC.

DNA of the CDR3: TGTGCCAGCAGCGCTAGATTAGCGGGGTTAAGGGGGACAGATACGCAGTATTTT. Translation gives CASSARLAGLRGTDTQYF. The chain links TRBV3-1 to TRBJ2-3; 8 positions agree with TRBD2. The CDR3 runs to 18 residues. Germline CDR1 reads LGHDT; CDR2 reads YNNKEL (reference sequence). V shed 5 bases and J 3 bases; nucleotides not matched to a gene: 16.

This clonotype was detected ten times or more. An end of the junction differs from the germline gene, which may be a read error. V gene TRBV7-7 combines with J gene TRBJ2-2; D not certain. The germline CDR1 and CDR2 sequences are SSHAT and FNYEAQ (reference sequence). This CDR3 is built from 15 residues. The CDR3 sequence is CASSADVANTGELFF. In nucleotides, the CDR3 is TGTGCTAGCAGCGCAGATGTAGCGAACACCGGGGAGCTGTTTTTT.

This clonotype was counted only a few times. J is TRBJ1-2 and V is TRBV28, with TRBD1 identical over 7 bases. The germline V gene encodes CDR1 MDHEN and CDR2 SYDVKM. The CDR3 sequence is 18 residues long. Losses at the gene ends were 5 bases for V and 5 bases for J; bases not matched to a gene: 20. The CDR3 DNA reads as TGTGCCAGCAGTCCATCTACAGGGGCCGGGGCCGAGCGGTATGGCTACACCTTC. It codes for CASSPSTGAGAERYGYTF.

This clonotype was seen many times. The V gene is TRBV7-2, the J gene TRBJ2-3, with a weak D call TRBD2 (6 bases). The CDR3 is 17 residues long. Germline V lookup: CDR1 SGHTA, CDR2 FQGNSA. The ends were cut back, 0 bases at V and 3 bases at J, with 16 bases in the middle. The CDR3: CASSLADYLLGTDTQYF. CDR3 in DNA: TGTGCCAGCAGCTTAGCGGACTACCTTTTGGGTACAGATACGCAGTATTTT.

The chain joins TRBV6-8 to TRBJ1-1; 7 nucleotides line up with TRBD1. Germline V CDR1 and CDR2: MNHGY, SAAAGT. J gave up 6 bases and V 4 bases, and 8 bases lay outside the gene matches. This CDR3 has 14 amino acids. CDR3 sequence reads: CASSFFDRVPEAFF. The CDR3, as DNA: TGTGCCAGCAGTTTCTTTGACAGGGTCCCTGAAGCTTTCTTT.

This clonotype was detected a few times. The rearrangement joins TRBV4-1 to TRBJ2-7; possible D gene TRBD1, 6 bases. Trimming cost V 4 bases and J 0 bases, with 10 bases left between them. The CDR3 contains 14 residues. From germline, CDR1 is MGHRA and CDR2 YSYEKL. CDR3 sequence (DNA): TGCGCCAGCAGCCCCCACAGGGACTCCTACGAGCAGTACGTC. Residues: CASSPHRDSYEQYV.

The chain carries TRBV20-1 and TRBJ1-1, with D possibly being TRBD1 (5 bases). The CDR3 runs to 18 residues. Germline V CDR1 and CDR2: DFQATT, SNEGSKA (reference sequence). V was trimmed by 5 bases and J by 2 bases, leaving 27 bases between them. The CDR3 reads CSAPILGRGPTLNTEAFF. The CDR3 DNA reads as TGCAGTGCTCCCATCCTCGGACGGGGACCTACTTTAAACACTGAAGCTTTCTTT.

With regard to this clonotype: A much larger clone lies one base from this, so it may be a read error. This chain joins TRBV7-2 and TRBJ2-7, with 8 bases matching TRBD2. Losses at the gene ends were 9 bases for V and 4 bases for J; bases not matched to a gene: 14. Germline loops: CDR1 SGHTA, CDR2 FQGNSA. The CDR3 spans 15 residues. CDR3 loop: CARSPPGRGSYEQYF. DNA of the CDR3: TGTGCCAGGAGCCCCCCCGGGAGGGGCTCTTACGAGCAGTACTTC. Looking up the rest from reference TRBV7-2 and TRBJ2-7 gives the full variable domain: GAGVSQSPSNKVTEKGKDVELRCDPISGHTALYWYRQSLGQGLEFLIYFQGNSAPDKSGLPSDRFSAERTGGSVSTLTIQRTQQEDSAVYLCARSPPGRGSYEQYFGPGTRLTVT.